Listed below are T cell receptor beta chains from one sample, sequenced in a study of T cell repertoires in cytomegalovirus infection. These TCRs' antigens remain unknown. TCRdb re-called the reads with MiXCR, one entry per CDR3 protein. Among 250,000 to 300,000 distinct CDR3 sequences listed, 22% were seen once. The specimen was cultured PBMCs, collected from culture after CMV antigen stimulation. The receptors stem from a human donor in good health (CMV status not recorded). Some clones in this sample may be carry-over from other donors' samples. Both conserved end residues are part of each CDR3. The D gene is left open where the match is weak. Some rows have no size entry. The others give once, few or many, or a class for an expanded clone.

J gene,V gene,D gene,clone size,CDR3 protein,CDR3 DNA
TRBJ2-7,TRBV7-6,TRBD2,-,CASSQSGRPYEQYF,TGTGCCAGCAGCCAAAGCGGGAGACCCTACGAGCAGTACTTC
TRBJ1-2,TRBV18,-,few,CASSPRRGADYGYTF,TGTGCCAGCTCACCTCGAAGGGGAGCGGACTATGGCTACACCTTC
TRBJ1-6,TRBV19,-,-,CASSRTSDYNSPLHF,TGTGCCAGTAGTAGGACCTCTGACTATAATTCACCCCTCCACTTT
TRBJ2-1,TRBV4-1,TRBD2,few,CASSQDPTSGRVDEQFF,TGCGCCAGCAGCCAAGACCCAACTAGCGGGAGGGTAGATGAGCAGTTCTTC
TRBJ1-2,TRBV20-1,-,-,CSARVQAKNYGYTF,TGCAGTGCTAGAGTGCAGGCCAAAAACTATGGCTACACCTTC
TRBJ1-3,TRBV11-2,-,-,CASSLVYRGSGNTIYF,TGTGCCAGCAGCTTAGTGTACCGGGGTTCGGGAAACACCATATATTTT
TRBJ2-1,TRBV24-1,TRBD2,few,CATSDLRSGNPGYNEQFF,TGTGCCACCAGTGATTTAAGAAGCGGGAACCCTGGCTACAATGAGCAGTTCTTC
TRBJ2-2,TRBV4-2,-,-,CASSREIYGELFF,TGTGCCAGCAGCCGGGAAATTTACGGGGAGCTGTTTTTT
TRBJ2-7,TRBV7-2,TRBD2,many,CASSLPSGKNEQYF,TGTGCCAGCAGCTTACCCAGCGGGAAGAACGAGCAGTACTTC
TRBJ2-3,TRBV7-2,-,many,CASSLVGMSDTQYF,TGTGCCAGCAGCTTAGTTGGGATGAGTGATACGCAGTATTTT
TRBJ2-1,TRBV7-2,-,-,CASSPYLVDEQFF,TGTGCCAGCAGCCCATACTTAGTCGATGAGCAGTTCTTC
TRBJ2-5,TRBV28,TRBD2,-,CASSLSGLAGLQETQYF,TGTGCCAGCAGTTTATCAGGTCTAGCGGGACTCCAAGAGACCCAGTACTTC
TRBJ2-1,TRBV28,TRBD2,many,CASSGTSGIGEDNEQFF,TGTGCCAGCAGTGGGACTAGCGGGATAGGTGAAGACAATGAGCAGTTCTTC
TRBJ2-7,TRBV28,-,many,CASSPGARPPYEQYF,TGTGCCAGCAGCCCAGGTGCCCGTCCTCCCTACGAGCAGTACTTC
TRBJ2-2,TRBV4-1,-,-,CASSYQGNTGELFF,TGCGCCAGCAGCTATCAAGGGAACACCGGGGAGCTGTTTTTT
TRBJ2-1,TRBV12-5,-,once,CASNPDSYNEQFF,TGTGCTAGTAATCCGGACTCCTACAATGAGCAGTTCTTC
TRBJ2-1,TRBV19,TRBD1,-,CASSLSRTGGSWSYNEQFF,TGTGCCAGTAGCTTATCAAGGACAGGGGGATCTTGGTCCTACAATGAGCAGTTCTTC
TRBJ2-5,TRBV19,-,-,CASSITTVVRETQYF,TGTGCCAGTAGTATAACGACAGTAGTGCGAGAGACCCAGTACTTC